These T cell receptor beta chains were read from a single sample in a study of CD8+ T cells in alopecia areata. Only in-frame clones appear in the TCRdb table, and some are missing; sequencing was by immunoSEQ multiplex PCR. This table has about 200,000 clones, 55% to 70% appearing once. Sample: CD4+ T cells sorted from blood, taken at week 24, from a patient treated with tofacitinib. The receptors shown here come from a human donor with alopecia areata. CDR3s include the opening cysteine and the closing phenylalanine or tryptophan. A D gene is named only where the DNA matches it firmly.

v_call	j_call	d_call	cdr3_aa
TRBV5-1	TRBJ2-2	NA	CASSGDGNTGELFF
TRBV7-2	TRBJ2-7	NA	CASSPDRNFYEQYF
TRBV7-6	TRBJ2-5	NA	CASSLSGAGLRETQYF
TRBV29-1	TRBJ1-1	NA	CSVVGQGTEAFF
TRBV19	TRBJ1-5	TRBD1	CASSIGEEGAWAQHF
TRBV11-2	TRBJ2-5	TRBD2	CASSLGSSGRDETQYF
TRBV9	TRBJ1-2	TRBD1	CASSVVGQGYGYTF
TRBV9	TRBJ2-1	TRBD2	CASSVTAGGSNEQFF
TRBV7-2	TRBJ2-3	NA	CASSLEERDTQYF
TRBV9	TRBJ1-3	NA	CASSAAGQSAGNTIYF
TRBV27	TRBJ2-2	TRBD2	CASSLGLAGGANTGELFF
TRBV12-5	TRBJ1-2	NA	CASGTRTSDNYGYTF
TRBV5-1	TRBJ1-4	NA	CASSPGRVDEKLFF
TRBV29-1	TRBJ1-2	NA	CSVARVIGGYTF
TRBV4-1	TRBJ1-2	NA	CASSQDGSSYGYTF
TRBV5-4	TRBJ2-7	NA	CASSREAGTSYEQYF
TRBV5-1	TRBJ2-1	TRBD2	CASSQTSGHGNEQFF
TRBV30	TRBJ2-3	NA	CAWSVGGADTQYF
TRBV7-2	TRBJ1-6	NA	CASSTVGTLHF
TRBV7-6	TRBJ2-5	NA	CASSLGGGEPTQYF
TRBV29-1	TRBJ2-1	NA	CSSLRGAINEQFF
TRBV5-4	TRBJ1-1	NA	CASSLGQVSNTEAFF
TRBV29-1	TRBJ2-7	TRBD2	CSVSGLAGGGSSYEQYF
TRBV27	TRBJ1-1	NA	CASSAPGGTEAFF
TRBV6-6	TRBJ2-7	TRBD2	CASSYKRGGEQYF
TRBV18	TRBJ2-5	NA	CASSPLPEGTQYF
TRBV11-1	TRBJ2-2	NA	CASSLAGELFF
TRBV6-5	TRBJ2-2	NA	CASRNSNTGELFF
TRBV5-4	TRBJ1-6	NA	CASSLGLGGRDSPLHF
TRBV29-1	TRBJ1-1	NA	CSVDVSGASGFF
TRBV30	TRBJ1-2	NA	CAWSVKSESGYTF
TRBV4-1	TRBJ2-5	NA	CASSQVGRETQYF
TRBV7-9	TRBJ1-4	NA	CASSYTPAEANEKLFF
TRBV5-1	TRBJ2-5	NA	CASSLSPGQETQYF
TRBV9	TRBJ2-5	TRBD1	CASSPGTEETQYF
TRBV29-1	TRBJ1-3	NA	CSVESPLSGNTIYF
TRBV29-1	TRBJ1-1	NA	CSVASREGTEAFF
TRBV18	TRBJ1-2	TRBD1	CASSLLGTGNGYTF
TRBV5-4	TRBJ2-5	TRBD2	CASRGGTSDLMETQYF
TRBV15	TRBJ2-5	NA	CATSRQETQYF
TRBV30	TRBJ2-2	TRBD1	CAGTEGANTGELFF
TRBV4-3	TRBJ1-1	TRBD1	CASSLSRGQGTTEAFF
TRBV5-6	TRBJ2-1	NA	CASSLGRGGEQFF
TRBV7-2	TRBJ1-5	NA	CASSPDGSNQPQHF
TRBV5-1	TRBJ2-3	TRBD1	CASSQTGTGTDTQYF
TRBV29-1	TRBJ1-2	NA	CSVESLGVGPNYGYTF
TRBV30	TRBJ2-7	TRBD1	CAWSPGQGVEQYF
TRBV29-1	TRBJ2-5	TRBD1	CSVETGLETQYF
TRBV7-2	TRBJ2-3	NA	CASGERTDTQYF
TRBV29-1	TRBJ1-2	NA	CSVESLWQANYGYTF